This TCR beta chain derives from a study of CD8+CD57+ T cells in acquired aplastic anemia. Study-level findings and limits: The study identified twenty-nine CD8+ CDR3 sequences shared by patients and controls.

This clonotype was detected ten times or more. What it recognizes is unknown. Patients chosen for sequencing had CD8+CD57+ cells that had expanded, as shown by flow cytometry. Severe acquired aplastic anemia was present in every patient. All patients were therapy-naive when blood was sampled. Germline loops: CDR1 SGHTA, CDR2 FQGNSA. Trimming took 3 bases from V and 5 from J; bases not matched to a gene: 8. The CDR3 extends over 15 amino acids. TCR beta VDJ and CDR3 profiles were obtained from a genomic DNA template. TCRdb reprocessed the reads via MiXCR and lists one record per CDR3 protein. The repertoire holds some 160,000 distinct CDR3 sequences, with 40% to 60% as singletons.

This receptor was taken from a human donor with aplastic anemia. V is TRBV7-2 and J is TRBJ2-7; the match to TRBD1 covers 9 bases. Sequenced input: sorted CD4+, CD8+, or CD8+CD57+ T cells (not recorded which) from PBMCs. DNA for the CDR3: TGTGCCAGCAGCTTCACAGGGGGCGCTCTGAACGAGCAGTACTTC. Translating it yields CASSFTGGALNEQYF.